Following are 29 T cell receptor beta chains from one sample sequenced in a study of T cell responses to AZD1222 COVID-19 vaccine. Clones were read by immunoSEQ multiplex PCR, and TCRdb kept only the in-frame ones, dropping some. The table shows roughly 200,000 clones, with roughly nine tenths occurring only once. Sample: peripheral blood, taken 28 days after the second AZD1222 dose. The receptors were gathered from an adult who received the AZD1222 COVID-19 vaccine.

This clone has only one observation. V gene TRBV11-3 combines with J gene TRBJ2-1; 10 bases agree with TRBD2. CDR3 size: 18 residues. Germline assignment: CDR1 SGHNT and CDR2 YENEEA. V trimming: 0 bases; J trimming: 8 bases; junction bases outside the gene matches: 13. This CDR3 is CASSLEVAGGPSGDEQFF. In nucleotides, the CDR3 is TGTGCCAGCAGCTTAGAAGTAGCGGGAGGACCCTCGGGTGATGAGCAGTTCTTC.

V usage is TRBV9 and J usage is TRBJ2-1, with D uncertain. V was pared by 3 bases and J by 0 bases, with 10 bases between. Germline V CDR1 and CDR2: SGDLS, YYNGEE. There are 15 residues in the CDR3. This CDR3 is CASSAAPSSYNEQFF. The CDR3 nucleotides read TGTGCCAGCAGCGCAGCACCGAGCTCCTACAATGAGCAGTTCTTC.

This clone has a single count. The chain uses TRBV15 and TRBJ1-1, with no clear D. Trimming took 0 bases from V and 4 from J, leaving 12 bases between them. CDR1 is LNHNV and CDR2 is YYDKDF in the germline V gene (reference sequence). CDR3 length equals 15 residues. In DNA, the CDR3 is TGTGCCACCAGCAGAGATACGTCCCCGGGCACTGAAGCTTTCTTT. Amino acids: CATSRDTSPGTEAFF.

The V gene is TRBV9, the J gene TRBJ2-2; a possible D gene is TRBD1 (5 bases). V was cut by 3 bases and J by 7 bases, with 16 bases left in between. Germline lookup yields CDR1 SGDLS and CDR2 YYNGEE. The CDR3 contains 15 residues. The CDR3 DNA follows: TGTGCCAGCAGCGAAAGGGGCTTCCTGAGCGGGGAGCTGTTTTTT. It codes for CASSERGFLSGELFF.

The rearrangement uses TRBV7-6 and TRBJ1-1; 7 nucleotides agree with TRBD1. Germline V lookup: CDR1 SGHVS, CDR2 FNYEAQ. V trimming: 3 bases; J trimming: 4 bases; junction bases outside the gene matches: 2. This CDR3 contains 13 residues. CDR3: CASSFDRATEAFF. Written as DNA, the CDR3 is TGTGCCAGCAGCTTTGACAGGGCCACTGAAGCTTTCTTT.

The chain uses TRBV6-5 and TRBJ1-1; no clear D. The CDR3 totals 12 residues. Trimming removed 4 bases from V and 10 bases from J, with 13 bases in between. Germline V gene sequence: CDR1 MNHEY, CDR2 SVGAGI. The CDR3 DNA is TGTGCCAGCAGTTCTCGACCGTTACGAGCTTTCTTT. This encodes CASSSRPLRAFF.

The gene calls are TRBV11-3 and TRBJ2-3, with 7 bases matching TRBD1. Germline CDR1 SGHNT, CDR2 YENEEA. The V segment lost 5 bases and the J segment 3 bases; nucleotides outside the gene matches: 8. The CDR3 sequence is 15 residues long. CDR3 sequence reads: CASSLATGTTDTQYF. The CDR3 DNA is TGTGCCAGCAGCCTGGCGACAGGGACGACAGATACGCAGTATTTT.

This chain connects TRBV2 to TRBJ2-7; TRBD1 aligns across 11 bases. CDR3 length: 14 residues. From germline, CDR1 is SNHLY and CDR2 FYNNEI. J lost 3 bases, V lost 6 bases, and 4 bases had no gene match. The CDR3 sequence is CASSEDRGLYEQYF. The CDR3 DNA sequence: TGTGCCAGCAGCGAGGACAGGGGGCTCTACGAGCAGTACTTC.

The CDR3 loop reads CASSLYGNSPLHF. DNA for the CDR3: TGTGCCAGCAGTTTATACGGCAATTCACCCCTCCACTTT. V usage is TRBV28 and J usage is TRBJ1-6; D is unclear. This CDR3 region has 13 residues. Trimming took off 1 base at V and 7 bases at J, with 5 bases between the two ends. Germline loops: CDR1 MDHEN, CDR2 SYDVKM.

The rearrangement joins TRBV9 to TRBJ1-1; TRBD1 matches at 8 bases. The CDR3 contains 16 residues. The J segment lost 1 base and the V segment lost 4 bases, leaving 9 bases of the junction unmatched. Germline V gene sequence: CDR1 SGDLS, CDR2 YYNGEE. The chain's CDR3 is CASSTREGTGNTEAFF. The DNA for the CDR3 is TGTGCCAGCAGCACACGGGAAGGGACAGGGAACACTGAAGCTTTCTTT. Together with reference TRBV9 and TRBJ1-1, the CDR3 gives the full variable domain: DSGVTQTPKHLITATGQRVTLRCSPRSGDLSVYWYQQSLDQGLQFLIQYYNGEERAKGNILERFSAQQFPDLHSELNLSSLELGDSALYFCASSTREGTGNTEAFFGQGTRLTVV.

The chain links TRBV18 to TRBJ1-5; D is perhaps TRBD1 (5 bases). The CDR3 is made up of 14 amino acids. V was shortened by 1 base and J by 6 bases, with 10 bases between the two germline ends. The germline CDR1 and CDR2 sequences are KGHSH and LQKENI. As DNA, the CDR3 is TGTGCCAGCTCACCACTCAGGGATGGTCAGCCCCAGCATTTT. Translating gives CASSPLRDGQPQHF.

This sequence joins TRBV6-4 and TRBJ2-3; unclear D gene. V shed 7 bases and J shed 3 bases, with 17 bases lying between them. Germline V gene data show CDR1 as MRHNA and CDR2 as SNTAGT. The CDR3 runs to 15 residues. The CDR3 sequence: CASTPSGAETDTQYF. CDR3 bases: TGTGCCAGCACCCCCTCGGGTGCGGAGACAGATACGCAGTATTTT.

The J gene is TRBJ2-7, the V gene TRBV2; tentative D call: TRBD1 (5 bases). CDR1 is SNHLY, CDR2 FYNNEI, per germline. Trimming removed 2 bases at V and 2 bases at J, with 13 bases between. CDR3 length: 15 amino acids. The CDR3 nucleotides read TGTGCCAGCAGTGAAATGGCAGGGCAAACCTACGAGCAGTACTTC. This codes for CASSEMAGQTYEQYF.

The chain employs TRBV21-1 and TRBJ1-4; the table's D call, TRBD1, has no DNA check behind it. TRBV21-1 is labeled a pseudogene. The CDR3 sequence is 14 residues long. The CDR3 loop is CASSKDRVREKLFF. Written as DNA, the CDR3 is TGTGCCAGCAGCAAGGACAGGGTGAGGGAAAAACTGTTTTTT.

CDR3 nucleotides: TGTGCCAGCAGCACCGGACTAGCGGGAGGATCCGAGCAGTACTTC. Translated: CASSTGLAGGSEQYF. The chain recombines TRBV5-8 with TRBJ2-7, with 14 bases identical to TRBD2. V shed 4 bases and J 6 bases; nucleotides not matched to a gene: 6. CDR3 size: 15 residues. Germline V lookup: CDR1 SGHTS, CDR2 YDEGEE.

The rearrangement joins TRBV9 to TRBJ2-1, with 10 nucleotides matching TRBD1. The CDR3 has 14 residues. Trimming took 4 bases from V and 7 from J; bases not matched to a gene: 5. Germline V gene sequence: CDR1 SGDLS, CDR2 YYNGEE. The DNA of the CDR3 is TGTGCCAGCAGCCCCGGGACAGGGGTGAATGAGCAGTTCTTC. Amino acids: CASSPGTGVNEQFF.

V and J are TRBV4-2 and TRBJ2-3, with TRBD2 matching over 9 bases. The germline V gene has CDR1 LGHNA and CDR2 YNFKEQ. This CDR3 has 15 residues. The trim removed 4 bases at V and 2 bases at J, leaving 4 bases unmatched. The CDR3 loop reads CASSPTSGNTDTQYF. The CDR3 coding sequence is TGTGCCAGCAGCCCGACTAGCGGAAACACAGATACGCAGTATTTT.

V is TRBV5-5 and J is TRBJ2-7; D uncertain. Trimming took off 4 bases at V and 0 bases at J, with 14 bases between the two ends. Germline CDR1 SGHKS, CDR2 YYEKEE (reference sequence). The CDR3 length is 15 residues. The CDR3 DNA sequence: TGTGCCAGCAGCACGCAGGCTACCAGCTCCTACGAGCAGTACTTC. Protein: CASSTQATSSYEQYF.

The chain carries TRBV18 and TRBJ2-5; TRBD1 matches 8 bases. CDR1 is KGHSH, CDR2 LQKENI, per germline. The CDR3 contains 16 residues. J lost 6 bases, V lost 3 bases, and 12 bases had no gene match. The CDR3 loop is CASSPSRGQAAQTQYF. The CDR3 nucleotides are TGTGCCAGCTCACCCAGCCGGGGACAGGCAGCCCAGACCCAGTACTTC.

The chain has TRBV3-1 (or the pseudogene TRBV3-2) and TRBJ2-5; 10 bases match TRBD2. The CDR3 runs to 14 residues. J was trimmed by 8 bases and V by 4 bases; bases with no gene match: 7. Germline V gene sequence: CDR1 LGHDT, CDR2 YNNKEL (reference sequence). The CDR3 DNA reads TGTGCCAGCAGCCCGGCTAGCGGGGGAGGAACCCAGTACTTC. Encoded protein: CASSPASGGGTQYF.

The genes are TRBV9 and TRBJ2-7; no clear D gene. Trimming cost V 0 bases and J 3 bases, with 7 bases left between them. Germline-derived CDR1 and CDR2 are SGDLS and YYNGEE. The CDR3 covers 13 residues. The chain's CDR3 is CASSVAPGYEQYF. The DNA for the CDR3 is TGTGCCAGCAGCGTAGCTCCAGGCTACGAGCAGTACTTC. Full variable domain (rest looked up from reference TRBV9 and TRBJ2-7): DSGVTQTPKHLITATGQRVTLRCSPRSGDLSVYWYQQSLDQGLQFLIQYYNGEERAKGNILERFSAQQFPDLHSELNLSSLELGDSALYFCASSVAPGYEQYFGPGTRLTVT.

The rearrangement joins TRBV15 to TRBJ2-7; TRBD2 is a possible D gene (5 bases). CDR3 size: 14 residues. V lost 1 base and J lost 5, with 12 bases in between. The germline gives CDR1 LNHNV, CDR2 YYDKDF (reference sequence). The CDR3 loop reads CATSRAAGIDEQYF. In DNA, the CDR3 is TGTGCCACCAGCAGAGCGGCGGGTATCGACGAGCAGTACTTC.

The chain links TRBV5-1 to TRBJ1-1; 9 bases fit TRBD1. The V segment lost 6 bases and the J segment 1 base; nucleotides outside the gene matches: 10. CDR3 length equals 16 residues. Germline CDR1 SGHRS, CDR2 YFSETQ. This chain's CDR3 is CASNRGRNPENTEAFF. CDR3 DNA sequence: TGCGCCAGCAACAGGGGGCGCAACCCTGAGAACACTGAAGCTTTCTTT.

The J gene is TRBJ1-6, the V gene TRBV7-8; D perhaps matches TRBD1 (5 bases). The V and J ends lost 1 base and 10 bases respectively, with 11 bases between them. Germline V gene data show CDR1 as SGHVS and CDR2 as FQNEAQ. The CDR3 runs 14 residues. CDR3 sequence reads: CASSLVQGGSPLHF. The CDR3 nucleotides read TGTGCCAGCAGCTTAGTGCAGGGCGGATCACCCCTCCACTTT. The whole variable domain, filled in from reference TRBV7-8 and TRBJ1-6, reads GAGVSQSPRYKVAKRGQDVALRCDPISGHVSLFWYQQALGQGPEFLTYFQNEAQLDKSGLPSDRFFAERPEGSVSTLKIQRTQQEDSAVYLCASSLVQGGSPLHFGNGTRLTVT.

The chain has TRBV5-1 and TRBJ2-2; 16 bases match TRBD2. Germline V gene data show CDR1 as SGHRS and CDR2 as YFSETQ. The CDR3 has 17 amino acids. The ends lost 8 bases at V and 6 bases at J; junction bases unmatched: 10. CDR3 sequence: CARSTGTSGRAPGELFF. For the CDR3, the DNA is TGCGCCAGAAGCACCGGGACTAGCGGGAGGGCCCCCGGGGAGCTGTTTTTT.

This chain connects TRBV2 to TRBJ1-2; 7 bases fit TRBD1. The CDR3 loop spans 13 amino acids. With 9 bases clipped from V and 7 bases from J, the junction kept 11 bases outside the gene matches. CDR1 SNHLY and CDR2 FYNNEI come from the germline V gene. CDR3 sequence (DNA): TGTGCCAGATTAGATACAGGGGTAGGTGGCTACACCTTC. Translating gives CARLDTGVGGYTF.

This clone was seen more than once but under ten times. The chain employs TRBV7-2 and TRBJ1-6; perhaps TRBD1 as D (5 bases). CDR1 SGHTA and CDR2 FQGNSA come from the germline V gene. This CDR3 contains 12 residues. The V end was cut by 5 bases, the J end by 10 bases, with 9 bases between. CDR3 protein: CASSPGLSPLHF. The CDR3 DNA reads TGTGCCAGCAGCCCAGGGCTATCACCCCTCCACTTT.

The gene calls are TRBV7-2 and TRBJ1-2, with 8 bases aligning to TRBD1. Trimming cost V 7 bases and J 5 bases; bases outside gene matches: 9. The V gene's germline CDR1 is SGHTA and CDR2 FQGNSA. This CDR3 is built from 14 residues. The CDR3 coding sequence is TGTGCCAGCACCCTGCAGACAGGGGCTTATGGCTACACCTTC. Its translation is CASTLQTGAYGYTF.

The chain has TRBV2 and TRBJ2-5, with TRBD1 matching over 7 bases. This CDR3 is built from 14 residues. The V gene's germline CDR1 is SNHLY and CDR2 FYNNEI. With V trimmed by 5 bases and J by 5 bases, 8 bases remained unmatched. The CDR3 DNA sequence: TGTGCCAGCAGTAGGACAGGAGCTTCGGAGACCCAGTACTTC. Protein sequence: CASSRTGASETQYF.